The clone carrying this T cell receptor beta chain was recorded many times. These data come from a study of CD8 T cells in ankylosing spondylitis. Using its own MiXCR run on the 5' RACE reads, TCRdb lists one record per CDR3 protein. Here the sample spans about 240,000 distinct CDR3 sequences, around 9.2% being singletons. The clonotype comes from a male donor with ankylosing spondylitis or in good health (not recorded which). Sequenced sample: blood, either unsorted or a sorted T cell fraction (not recorded which).

CDR3 region: CSTGETQYF. CDR3 coding DNA: TGCAGCACCGGGGAGACCCAGTACTTC. The chain employs TRBV29-1 and TRBJ2-5; D is ambiguous. The germline V gene has CDR1 SQVTM and CDR2 ANQGSEA. The CDR3 loop spans 9 amino acids. Trimming shortened V by 8 bases and J by 5 bases, and 6 bases separated the two germline ends.